The 10 T cell receptor beta chains below come from one sample, sequenced in a study of beta chain features in type 1 diabetes (dated by TCRdb to 2016 to 2018). Library preparation was by the immunoSEQ multiplex PCR assay. All of the isolated RNA was reverse transcribed with the High Capacity cDNA Reverse Transcription Kit, so expressed TCRB transcripts were sequenced. TCRdb's version of the immuneACCESS table is confined to in-frame rearrangements and falls short of the full clone set. An unresolved V gene accounts for under half of the shortfall where checked; the remainder is of unknown origin. This sample comprises nearly 350,000 clones, roughly 8% of them detected only once. The ten biggest clones cover 0.44% of the sample. Sequencing input: central memory CD4+ T cells from blood. All receptors derive from a woman between 18 and 29 years old in good health.

This chain connects TRBV7-2 to TRBJ1-1; TRBD1 matches at 7 bases. V trimming: 3 bases; J trimming: 4 bases; junction bases outside the gene matches: 5. The CDR3 spans 14 residues. Germline CDR1 and CDR2: SGHTA and FQGNSA. The CDR3 region is CASSFGGGITEAFF. CDR3 sequence (DNA): TGTGCCAGCAGCTTCGGAGGGGGCATCACTGAAGCTTTCTTT.

To note about this clone: Other nucleotide sequences in the sample specify the same CDR3. Here the CDR3 reads CASSPPSTRETQYF. The CDR3, as DNA: TGTGCCAGCTCACCACCTAGTACCCGAGAGACCCAGTACTTC. The chain has TRBV18 and TRBJ2-5; D not certain. Germline V CDR1 and CDR2: KGHSH, LQKENI. The CDR3 runs to 14 residues. Trimming shortened V by 0 bases and J by 4 bases, and 9 bases separated the two germline ends.

This clone showed up many times. The chain has TRBV19 and TRBJ1-1; no reliable D call. The germline gives CDR1 LNHDA, CDR2 SQIVND (reference sequence). The V and J ends lost 7 bases and 3 bases respectively, with 18 bases between them. The CDR3 is 15 residues long. The DNA for the CDR3 is TGTGCCAGTACTCCCCGCCACAACCGTTACACTGAAGCTTTCTTT. As protein: CASTPRHNRYTEAFF.

The rearrangement joins TRBV5-6 to TRBJ2-5; D gene unclear. V gave up 0 bases and J gave up 0 bases, with 6 bases separating them. This CDR3 comprises 14 residues. CDR1 is SGHDT, CDR2 YYEEEE, per germline. The CDR3 DNA reads TGTGCCAGCAGCTTGGTGGAGTACCAAGAGACCCAGTACTTC. Translated: CASSLVEYQETQYF.

In its sample, this clone was seen a few times. The chain is built from TRBV15 and TRBJ2-2, with D unresolved. Trimming cost V 2 bases and J 0 bases, with 7 bases left between them. The CDR3 is made up of 15 amino acids. Germline CDR1 and CDR2: LNHNV and YYDKDF (reference sequence). For the CDR3, the DNA is TGTGCCACCAGCAGATCGCACGCGAACACCGGGGAGCTGTTTTTT. This gives the protein CATSRSHANTGELFF.

The V gene is TRBV7-2, the J gene TRBJ1-5; 9 bases are a match to TRBD1. This CDR3 comprises 16 residues. Per the germline V gene, CDR1 is SGHTA and CDR2 is FQGNSA. Trimming cost V 5 bases and J 2 bases; bases outside gene matches: 7. The CDR3: CASSTWDRVGNQPQHF. As DNA, the CDR3 is TGTGCCAGCAGCACCTGGGACAGGGTGGGCAATCAGCCCCAGCATTTT.

This clone appeared a few times. The genes are TRBV7-2 and TRBJ2-3; 10 bases map to TRBD2. Trimming took 4 bases from V and 5 from J; bases not matched to a gene: 3. Germline V gene data show CDR1 as SGHTA and CDR2 as FQGNSA. CDR3 length: 14 amino acids. DNA for the CDR3: TGTGCCAGCAGCTCACTAGCGGGACTAGATACGCAGTATTTT. It specifies CASSSLAGLDTQYF.

This clone was picked up many times. This chain connects TRBV14 to TRBJ2-2; D call uncertain. V lost 1 base and J lost 5, with 8 bases in between. The CDR3 sequence is 14 residues long. Germline CDR1 reads SGHDN; CDR2 reads FVKESK. CDR3 sequence: CASSQGWRTGELFF. The CDR3 region has the DNA TGTGCCAGCAGCCAAGGATGGCGAACCGGGGAGCTGTTTTTT.

This clone was counted only a few times. The chain couples TRBV15 to TRBJ2-5; D is unresolved. Trimming pared 1 base from V and 0 bases from J, leaving 9 bases between. The CDR3 sequence is 15 residues long. Germline V lookup: CDR1 LNHNV, CDR2 YYDKDF (reference sequence). The CDR3 protein is CATSRVGTHQETQYF. CDR3 DNA sequence: TGTGCCACCAGCAGAGTGGGCACCCACCAAGAGACCCAGTACTTC.

This clone appeared a few times. The chain is built from TRBV7-8 and TRBJ2-3; D ambiguous. Germline V gene sequence: CDR1 SGHVS, CDR2 FQNEAQ. This CDR3 has 16 residues. V shed 1 base and J shed 7 bases, with 18 bases lying between them. CDR3: CASSLDAFSRFNTQYF. In DNA, the CDR3 is TGTGCCAGCAGCTTAGACGCCTTTTCCCGTTTTAATACGCAGTATTTT. The full variable domain, completed using reference TRBV7-8 and TRBJ2-3, is GAGVSQSPRYKVAKRGQDVALRCDPISGHVSLFWYQQALGQGPEFLTYFQNEAQLDKSGLPSDRFFAERPEGSVSTLKIQRTQQEDSAVYLCASSLDAFSRFNTQYFGPGTRLTVL.